This T cell receptor (beta chain) was found in a study of PD-1 blockade in classical Hodgkin lymphoma. Looking at the study overall: Intravenous nivolumab at 3 mg/kg was given to patients every 2 weeks. Regarding the study as a whole: Baseline TCR diversity was reportedly lower in newly diagnosed patients than in healthy donors. It was reported as lower still in relapsed/refractory patients.

CDR3 length equals 14 residues. Between the trimmed V and J ends, which lost 4 bases and 1 base, there was a span of 7 bases. Per the germline V gene, CDR1 is MNHNY and CDR2 is SVGAGI (reference sequence). Here immunoSEQ multiplex PCR was the method, and the copy in TCRdb shows in-frame clones only, minus some. In the table there are about 93,000 clones, roughly 78% of which are singletons. On this clone: Antigen unknown.

Noted time point: cycle 4 day 1 (C4D1), after 6 weeks of nivolumab. Brentuximab vedotin exposure varied, and every patient relapsed after autologous stem cell transplantation. Responses achieved at best were complete response, partial response or progressive disease. The chain employs TRBV6-6 and TRBJ2-2; no definite D call. This specimen was peripheral blood mononuclear cells (PBMCs), taken before the fourth cycle of nivolumab. This clonotype was obtained from a human donor with classical Hodgkin lymphoma. The CDR3 here is CASSFSVNTGELFF. Here the CDR3 DNA reads TGTGCCAGCAGTTTCAGCGTGAACACCGGGGAGCTGTTTTTT.